This T cell receptor (beta chain) is drawn from a study of blood T cells in healthy people across ages. The use of a sample-barcoded 5' primer and a J-beta primer mix characterized a second PCR of roughly 6 to 11 cycles. In TCRdb, the 5' RACE reads were re-called with MiXCR into one record per CDR3 protein. The table has approximately 900,000 distinct CDR3 sequences, 25% to 30% seen once. A minimum of 6 micrograms of total RNA was extracted per sample. This clonotype was detected many times. The ends were cut back, 2 bases at V and 3 bases at J, with 7 bases in the middle. CDR3 size: 13 residues. Looked up from germline, CDR1 is MGHRA and CDR2 is YSYEKL. These data were also reused for a study on T cells of mothers and their children. As that report states: Each donor was one of three healthy Caucasian mothers or one of their six children. The cDNA synthesis received all extracted RNA, at approximately 1.4 ug per 15 ul. Evidence of persistent microchimeric T cell clones was absent.

The chain combines TRBV4-1 with TRBJ2-5; D unresolved. The sequence came from a woman aged 40 to 50 in good health. Sequencing was done on a sample of blood. CDR3 in amino acids: CASSQWQKETQYF. In nucleotides, the CDR3 is TGCGCCAGCAGCCAATGGCAGAAAGAGACCCAGTACTTC.